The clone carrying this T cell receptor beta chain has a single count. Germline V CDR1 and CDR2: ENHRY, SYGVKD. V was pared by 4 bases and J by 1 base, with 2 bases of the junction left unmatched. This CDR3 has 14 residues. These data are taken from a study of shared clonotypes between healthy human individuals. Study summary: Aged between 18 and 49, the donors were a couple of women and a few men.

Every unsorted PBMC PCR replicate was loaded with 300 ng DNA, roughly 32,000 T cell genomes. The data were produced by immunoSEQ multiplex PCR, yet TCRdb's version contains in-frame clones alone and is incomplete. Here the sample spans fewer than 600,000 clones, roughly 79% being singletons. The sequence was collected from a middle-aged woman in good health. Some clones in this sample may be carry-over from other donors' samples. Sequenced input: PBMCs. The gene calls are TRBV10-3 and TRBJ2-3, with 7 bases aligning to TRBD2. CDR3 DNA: TGTGCCATCAGTGTGGGGAGGGGCACAGATACGCAGTATTTT. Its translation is CAISVGRGTDTQYF.